This TCR beta chain was obtained from a study of OX40 agonist ivuxolimab in advanced cancers. At the level of the study: Treatment of patients was with ivuxolimab, an agonistic anti-OX40 (CD134) antibody.

CDR3 length: 14 residues. Trimming left V 2 bases short and J 4 bases short, with 9 bases between. Germline V gene sequence: CDR1 SGHDN, CDR2 FVKESK. The protocol was immunoSEQ multiplex PCR, while the TCRdb copy is restricted to in-frame clones and leaves out a portion. This repertoire shows 74,000 or so clones, over 85% found once; its top ten account for around 0.32%. Note on this clone: The antigen remains unidentified.

Study conclusions and caveats: Expanded peripheral T cells had an undetermined antigen specificity.

The material was CD4+ or CD8+ T cells sorted from blood, obtained in a trial of the OX40 agonist ivuxolimab. The TCR sequence derives from an adult with an advanced solid tumor such as melanoma, head and neck, liver or kidney cancer. This rearrangement joins TRBV14 to TRBJ2-1; weak D call: TRBD2 (5 bases). CDR3 coding DNA: TGTGCCAGCAGCCAAAAACTAGGTTACAATGAGCAGTTCTTC. Its translation: CASSQKLGYNEQFF. The variable domain in full, completed from reference TRBV14 and TRBJ2-1, reads EAGVTQFPSHSVIEKGQTVTLRCDPISGHDNLYWYRRVMGKEIKFLLHFVKESKQDESGMPNNRFLAERTGGTYSTLKVQPAELEDSGVYFCASSQKLGYNEQFFGPGTRLTVL.